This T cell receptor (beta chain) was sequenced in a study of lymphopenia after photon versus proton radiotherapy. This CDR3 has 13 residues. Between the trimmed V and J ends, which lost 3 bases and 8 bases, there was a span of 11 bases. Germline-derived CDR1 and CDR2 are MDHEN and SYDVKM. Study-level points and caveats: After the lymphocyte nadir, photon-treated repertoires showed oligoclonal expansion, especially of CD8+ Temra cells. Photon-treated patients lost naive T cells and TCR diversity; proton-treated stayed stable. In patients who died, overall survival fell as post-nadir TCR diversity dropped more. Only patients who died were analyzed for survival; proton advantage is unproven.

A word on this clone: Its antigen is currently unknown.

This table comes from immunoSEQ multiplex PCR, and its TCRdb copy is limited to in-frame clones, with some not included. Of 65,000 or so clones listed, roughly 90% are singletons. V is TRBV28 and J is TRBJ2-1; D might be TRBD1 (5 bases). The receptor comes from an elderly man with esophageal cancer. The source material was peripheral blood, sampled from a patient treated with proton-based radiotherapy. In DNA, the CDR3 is TGTGCCAGCAGTTTCCAAGGGGTCGATGAGCAGTTCTTC. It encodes CASSFQGVDEQFF.